This section outlines one T cell receptor (beta chain) sequence together with its context. Followed over time, Seattle patients had been enrolled while infection was active. Germline loops: CDR1 KGHSH, CDR2 LQKENI. Trimming took 3 bases from V and 6 from J; bases not matched to a gene: 9. This CDR3 comprises 15 residues. The sample is drawn from a study of blood T cell repertoires in COVID-19. The wider study: Italy, Spain and the United States were the sources of the convalescent and acute COVID-19 samples. T cells, B-cell-depleted T cells, or PBMCs provided the cDNA or gDNA that served as material.

Some clones are missing from TCRdb's copy, which holds only in-frame ones; the method was immunoSEQ multiplex PCR. The table has 450,000 or so clones, approximately 90% seen once. The rearrangement links TRBV18 to TRBJ2-7, with TRBD1 identical over 9 bases. This receptor was identified in a man between 18 and 29 years old with COVID-19, enrolled during active disease. The sequencing input was peripheral blood. DNA for the CDR3: TGTGCCAGCTCACCCCGGGACAGGGTTAACAGCGAGCAGTACTTC. It yields the protein CASSPRDRVNSEQYF.